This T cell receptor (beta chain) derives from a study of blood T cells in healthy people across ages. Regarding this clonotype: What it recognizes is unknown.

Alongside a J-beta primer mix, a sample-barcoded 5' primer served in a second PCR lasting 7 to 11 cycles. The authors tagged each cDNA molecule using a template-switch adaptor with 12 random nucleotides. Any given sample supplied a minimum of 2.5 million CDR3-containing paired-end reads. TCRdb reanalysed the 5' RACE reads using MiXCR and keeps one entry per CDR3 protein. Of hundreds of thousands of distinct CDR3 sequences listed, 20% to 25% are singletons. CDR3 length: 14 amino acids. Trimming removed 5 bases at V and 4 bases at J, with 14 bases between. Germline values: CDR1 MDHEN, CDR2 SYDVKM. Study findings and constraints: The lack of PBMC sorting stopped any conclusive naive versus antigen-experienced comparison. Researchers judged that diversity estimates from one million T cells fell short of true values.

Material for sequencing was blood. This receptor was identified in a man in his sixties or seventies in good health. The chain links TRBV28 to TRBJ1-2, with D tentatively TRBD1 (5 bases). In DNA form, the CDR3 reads TGTGCCAGCAGTCCGAAAACCAGGGTCTATGGCTACACCTTC. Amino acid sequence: CASSPKTRVYGYTF.